What follows are 30 T cell receptor beta chains derived from one specimen sequenced in a study of shared clonotypes between healthy human individuals. Naivety among CD8 cells was defined by CD45RO negativity and positive CCR7 selection, thereby excluding terminally differentiated effector memory CD45RA+ cells. Repertoires were generated with immunoSEQ multiplex PCR, while TCRdb's copy carries only in-frame clones and drops some. The sample yields a few million clones, around 93% seen once. The sequenced material came from naive CD8+ T cells from PBMCs. The receptor set was obtained from a man aged 18 to 35 in good health. Some clones in this sample may be carry-over from other donors' samples.

About this clone itself: Other DNA variants within this sample encode the same CDR3. The chain uses TRBV11-2 and TRBJ2-7, with D possibly being TRBD2 (6 bases). The germline gives CDR1 SGHAT, CDR2 FQNNGV. The CDR3 covers 13 residues. Between the trimmed V and J ends, which lost 5 bases and 2 bases, there was a span of 10 bases. Here the CDR3 reads CASSRTGAYEQYF. CDR3 nucleotides: TGTGCCAGCAGCCGGACGGGGGCCTACGAGCAGTACTTC. The full variable domain, in which reference TRBV11-2 and TRBJ2-7 provide the parts outside the CDR3, is EAGVAQSPRYKIIEKRQSVAFWCNPISGHATLYWYQQILGQGPKLLIQFQNNGVVDDSQLPKDRFSAERLKGVDSTLKIQPAKLEDSAVYLCASSRTGAYEQYFGPGTRLTVT.

The chain couples TRBV7-3 to TRBJ2-1; a weak D match, TRBD1 (6 bases). The CDR3 contains 13 residues. Germline-derived CDR1 and CDR2 are SGHTA and FQGTGA. V dropped 2 bases and J dropped 9 bases, with 11 bases sitting between them. This chain's CDR3 is CASSLFQGSEQFF. The CDR3 DNA reads TGTGCCAGCAGCTTATTCCAGGGGAGTGAGCAGTTCTTC.

The rearrangement uses TRBV7-9 and TRBJ1-2; the D gene is possibly TRBD1 (5 bases). In germline, CDR1 is SEHNR, CDR2 FQNEAQ (reference sequence). V lost 3 bases and J lost 4, with 15 bases in between. The CDR3 is 15 residues long. This CDR3 is CASSLGGVGGYGYTF. DNA of the CDR3: TGTGCCAGCAGCTTGGGAGGGGTCGGTGGCTATGGCTACACCTTC. The full variable domain, with the rest looked up from reference TRBV7-9 and TRBJ1-2, is DTGVSQNPRHKITKRGQNVTFRCDPISEHNRLYWYRQTLGQGPEFLTYFQNEAQLEKSRLLSDRFSAERPKGSFSTLEIQRTEQGDSAMYLCASSLGGVGGYGYTFGSGTRLTVV.

This clone was found once. The sample contains more than one DNA sequence encoding this CDR3. V gene TRBV11-2 combines with J gene TRBJ2-7; 10 nucleotides match TRBD1. CDR3 length equals 14 residues. Trimming cost V 7 bases and J 3 bases; bases outside gene matches: 6. Germline V gene sequence: CDR1 SGHAT, CDR2 FQNNGV. The CDR3 sequence is CASTIGTGDYEQYF. The CDR3 nucleotides read TGTGCCAGCACCATCGGGACAGGGGACTACGAGCAGTACTTC.

The chain employs TRBV7-9 and TRBJ2-3; tentative D call: TRBD2 (5 bases). The CDR3 covers 14 residues. V lost 10 bases, J lost 6 bases, and 20 bases lay in between. Germline-derived CDR1 and CDR2 are SEHNR and FQNEAQ (reference sequence). The chain's CDR3 is CATLRETSFDTQYF. The CDR3, as DNA: TGTGCCACCCTTAGGGAGACATCGTTCGATACGCAGTATTTT.

This chain connects TRBV5-6 to TRBJ2-7, with a tentative D call TRBD2 (6 bases). CDR3 length equals 13 residues. Trimming removed 2 bases at V and 5 bases at J, with 11 bases between. Germline-derived CDR1 and CDR2 are SGHDT and YYEEEE. CDR3 in amino acids: CASSLGGLDEQYF. The DNA of the CDR3 is TGTGCCAGCAGCTTAGGAGGGCTCGACGAGCAGTACTTC.

This clone was recorded only once. The rearrangement joins TRBV4-3 to TRBJ2-7; 10 bases match TRBD2. The ends lost 3 bases at V and 0 bases at J; junction bases unmatched: 11. This CDR3 is 18 amino acids long. Germline V gene lookup returns CDR1 LGHNA and CDR2 YSLEER. CDR3 region: CASSHSTGLAESSYEQYF. The CDR3 region has the DNA TGCGCCAGCAGCCACTCAACCGGACTAGCGGAAAGCTCCTACGAGCAGTACTTC.

This sequence joins TRBV6-1 and TRBJ1-2, with 10 bases aligning to TRBD1. The germline V gene has CDR1 MNHNS and CDR2 SASEGT. This CDR3 has 15 amino acids. V dropped 6 bases and J dropped 4; count of bases not matched to a gene: 8. The CDR3 DNA reads as TGTGCCAGCAGCAGGACAGGGGGGGACGCCTATGGCTACACCTTC. It codes for CASSRTGGDAYGYTF.

The chain couples TRBV19 to TRBJ2-7, with TRBD1 matching over 9 bases. After removal of 3 bases from V and 6 bases from J, the junction contained 6 bases not matched to a gene. CDR1 is LNHDA and CDR2 is SQIVND in the germline V gene (reference sequence). The CDR3 runs 14 residues. The CDR3 sequence: CASSISQGAVEQYF. Written as DNA, the CDR3 is TGTGCCAGTAGTATTTCACAGGGGGCGGTCGAGCAGTACTTC.

Details on this clone: An end of the junction differs from the germline gene, which may be a read error. In DNA form, the CDR3 reads TGTGCCAGCAGCCAAGTTGGACTCAAATGGGTCTTC. It is translated as CASSQVGLKWVF. This chain connects TRBV14 to TRBJ2-1, with a weak D call TRBD2 (5 bases). The CDR3 covers 12 residues. Germline V lookup: CDR1 SGHDN, CDR2 FVKESK.

The rearrangement links TRBV29-1 to TRBJ1-2; D is perhaps TRBD1 (5 bases). Trimming removed 3 bases at V and 6 bases at J, with 14 bases between. Germline V gene lookup returns CDR1 SQVTM and CDR2 ANQGSEA. The CDR3 contains 13 residues. The chain's CDR3 is CSVEPGTDNGYTF. The CDR3 DNA reads as TGCAGCGTTGAGCCCGGGACGGACAATGGCTACACCTTC.

The chain employs TRBV11-2 and TRBJ2-5; D possibly corresponds to TRBD1 (6 bases). The germline V gene has CDR1 SGHAT and CDR2 FQNNGV. Trimming took off 6 bases at V and 5 bases at J, with 10 bases between the two ends. The CDR3 spans 12 residues. CDR3 bases: TGTGCCAGCAGGGAAAGGGGGGAGACCCAGTACTTC. Translation gives CASRERGETQYF.

The chain links TRBV5-6 to TRBJ2-7; 10 bases match TRBD2. From germline, CDR1 is SGHDT and CDR2 YYEEEE. V trimming: 4 bases; J trimming: 3 bases; junction bases outside the gene matches: 10. The CDR3 length is 16 residues. CDR3 sequence reads: CASSPEASGSIYEQYF. The CDR3 DNA is TGTGCCAGCAGCCCCGAGGCTAGCGGGAGTATCTACGAGCAGTACTTC.

The chain employs TRBV7-8 and TRBJ2-1; unclear D gene. In germline, CDR1 is SGHVS, CDR2 FQNEAQ. The CDR3 runs to 11 residues. The V end lost 3 bases, the J end lost 10 bases, and 7 bases lay between the germline ends. CDR3 sequence reads: CASSFSGEQFF. The DNA for the CDR3 is TGTGCCAGCAGCTTCTCTGGCGAGCAGTTCTTC.

The CDR3 region has the DNA TGTGCCAGTAGTATCCGGGCCACATCCACAGATACGCAGTATTTT. The encoded protein is CASSIRATSTDTQYF. V and J are TRBV19 and TRBJ2-3; D ambiguous. The germline V and J ends were trimmed by 3 bases and 2 bases, with 12 bases remaining between them. Germline CDR1 reads LNHDA; CDR2 reads SQIVND (reference sequence). The CDR3 sequence is 15 residues long.

The chain carries TRBV28 and TRBJ2-2, with D tentatively TRBD1 (5 bases). The V gene's germline CDR1 is MDHEN and CDR2 SYDVKM. The CDR3 consists of 13 residues. Trimming cost V 4 bases and J 4 bases, with 7 bases left between them. The DNA for the CDR3 is TGTGCCAGCAGTTCCCAGGGCACCGGGGAGCTGTTTTTT. The encoded protein is CASSSQGTGELFF.

This chain connects TRBV2 to TRBJ1-5; D possibly corresponds to TRBD1 (5 bases). Trimming took off 6 bases at V and 4 bases at J, with 10 bases between the two ends. Germline loops: CDR1 SNHLY, CDR2 FYNNEI. The CDR3 runs 13 residues. The CDR3, as DNA: TGTGCCAGCAGGGGACGGCTGAATCAGCCCCAGCATTTT. As protein: CASRGRLNQPQHF.

The chain uses TRBV20-1 and TRBJ1-2; D remains ambiguous. Germline CDR1 reads DFQATT; CDR2 reads SNEGSKA (reference sequence). V was cut by 6 bases and J by 7 bases, with 12 bases left in between. This CDR3 is built from 11 residues. The CDR3: CSAPRPLGYTF. CDR3 nucleotides: TGCAGTGCCCCCAGGCCGCTTGGCTACACCTTC.

The chain uses TRBV6-6 and TRBJ2-1; the match to TRBD2 covers 13 bases. Germline V gene lookup returns CDR1 MNHNY and CDR2 SVGAGI (reference sequence). J was trimmed by 8 bases and V by 6 bases; bases with no gene match: 4. This CDR3 has 14 amino acids. The CDR3 loop is CASRGLAGDYEQFF. The CDR3 DNA reads as TGTGCCAGCAGAGGACTAGCGGGAGATTATGAGCAGTTCTTC.

The V and J genes are TRBV7-9 and TRBJ2-2, with D possibly TRBD2 on 6 matching bases. V shed 5 bases and J shed 4 bases, with 14 bases lying between them. The V gene's germline CDR1 is SEHNR and CDR2 FQNEAQ (reference sequence). The CDR3 length is 15 residues. CDR3 sequence (DNA): TGTGCCAGCAGCCAGTCTGGGGGAGGCACCGGGGAGCTGTTTTTT. This codes for CASSQSGGGTGELFF.

The CDR3 nucleotides read TGTGCCAGCAGGGGACAGGGAGTTCAGCCCCAGCATTTT. Translating it yields CASRGQGVQPQHF. The genes are TRBV28 and TRBJ1-5, with 9 bases lining up with TRBD1. V lost 6 bases, J lost 6 bases, and 3 bases stayed unmatched. The CDR3 covers 13 residues. CDR1 and CDR2 from the germline V gene are MDHEN and SYDVKM.

A single count supports this clone. The V call is TRBV19, the J call TRBJ2-5, with 8 bases fitting TRBD2. After removal of 5 bases from V and 0 bases from J, the junction contained 8 bases not matched to a gene. The CDR3 spans 16 residues. The germline gives CDR1 LNHDA, CDR2 SQIVND (reference sequence). The CDR3 nucleotides read TGTGCCAGTAGTCCGGGGGGGGCCACGTACCAAGAGACCCAGTACTTC. Translation: CASSPGGATYQETQYF.

The chain links TRBV5-1 to TRBJ1-1; weak D call: TRBD1 (5 bases). CDR1 SGHRS and CDR2 YFSETQ come from the germline V gene. This CDR3 has 13 residues. The V end was cut by 6 bases, the J end by 9 bases, with 18 bases between. CDR3 DNA sequence: TGCGCCAGCACCCTTCTTCTCGGGGCAAAAGCTTTCTTT. It codes for CASTLLLGAKAFF. Looking up the rest from reference TRBV5-1 and TRBJ1-1 gives the full variable domain: KAGVTQTPRYLIKTRGQQVTLSCSPISGHRSVSWYQQTPGQGLQFLFEYFSETQRNKGNFPGRFSGRQFSNSRSEMNVSTLELGDSALYLCASTLLLGAKAFFGQGTRLTVV.

The chain employs TRBV7-9 and TRBJ2-1, with 9 bases that match TRBD2. Germline V CDR1 and CDR2: SEHNR, FQNEAQ (reference sequence). The CDR3 runs to 16 residues. V dropped 6 bases and J dropped 3; count of bases not matched to a gene: 9. The chain's CDR3 is CASRPTPTSGYNEQFF. DNA of the CDR3: TGTGCCAGCAGACCAACCCCGACTAGCGGCTACAATGAGCAGTTCTTC.

This chain joins TRBV7-9 and TRBJ2-5; D perhaps matches TRBD1 (6 bases). The CDR3 has 14 residues. The V gene lost 1 base and the J gene lost 5 bases, with 11 bases spanning the gap. Per germline, CDR1 SEHNR and CDR2 FQNEAQ (reference sequence). The CDR3 region is CASSLGGLVETQYF. CDR3 DNA: TGTGCCAGCAGCTTAGGGGGGCTAGTCGAGACCCAGTACTTC.

V usage is TRBV28 and J usage is TRBJ2-2, with D possibly being TRBD2 (6 bases). The CDR3 covers 14 residues. V lost 6 bases, J lost 4 bases, and 12 bases lay in between. Looked up from germline, CDR1 is MDHEN and CDR2 is SYDVKM. The CDR3 nucleotides are TGTGCCAGCAGCGGGAAGGGAGGCACCGGGGAGCTGTTTTTT. The encoded protein is CASSGKGGTGELFF.

The chain employs TRBV2 and TRBJ2-4; a possible D gene is TRBD1 (6 bases). The CDR3 extends over 18 amino acids. Germline-derived CDR1 and CDR2 are SNHLY and FYNNEI. The germline V and J ends were trimmed by 5 bases and 0 bases, with 20 bases remaining between them. The CDR3 loop is CASSTDPGQIRAKNIQYF. CDR3 nucleotides: TGTGCCAGCAGTACAGATCCCGGACAGATACGAGCCAAAAACATTCAGTACTTC.

The chain has TRBV27 and TRBJ2-7; D could derive from TRBD1 or TRBD2 (5 bases each). The CDR3 covers 16 residues. The germline V and J ends were trimmed by 0 bases and 2 bases, with 14 bases remaining between them. Germline V gene sequence: CDR1 MNHEY, CDR2 SMNVEV (reference sequence). Here the CDR3 reads CASSLSPGTNTYEQYF. In DNA, the CDR3 is TGTGCCAGCAGTTTATCTCCAGGGACGAACACCTACGAGCAGTACTTC.

The chain has TRBV4-1 and TRBJ1-5; maybe TRBD1 (5 bases). This CDR3 is 12 amino acids long. With 6 bases removed from V and 7 bases from J, the gap between germline ends came to 10 bases. The V gene's germline CDR1 is MGHRA and CDR2 YSYEKL. The CDR3 DNA follows: TGCGCCAGCAGGGGGCCGGGGCAGCCCCAGCATTTT. This sequence encodes CASRGPGQPQHF.

The chain couples TRBV5-6 to TRBJ1-1; weak D call: TRBD1 (5 bases). The germline V and J ends were trimmed by 2 bases and 5 bases, with 22 bases remaining between them. The CDR3 totals 17 residues. The germline gives CDR1 SGHDT, CDR2 YYEEEE. CDR3 residues: CASSFFTSTEGKTEAFF. CDR3 sequence (DNA): TGTGCCAGCAGCTTCTTTACGTCTACAGAGGGGAAAACTGAAGCTTTCTTT. The whole variable domain, remainder taken from reference TRBV5-6 and TRBJ1-1, is DAGVTQSPTHLIKTRGQQVTLRCSPKSGHDTVSWYQQALGQGPQFIFQYYEEEERQRGNFPDRFSGHQFPNYSSELNVNALLLGDSALYLCASSFFTSTEGKTEAFFGQGTRLTVV.